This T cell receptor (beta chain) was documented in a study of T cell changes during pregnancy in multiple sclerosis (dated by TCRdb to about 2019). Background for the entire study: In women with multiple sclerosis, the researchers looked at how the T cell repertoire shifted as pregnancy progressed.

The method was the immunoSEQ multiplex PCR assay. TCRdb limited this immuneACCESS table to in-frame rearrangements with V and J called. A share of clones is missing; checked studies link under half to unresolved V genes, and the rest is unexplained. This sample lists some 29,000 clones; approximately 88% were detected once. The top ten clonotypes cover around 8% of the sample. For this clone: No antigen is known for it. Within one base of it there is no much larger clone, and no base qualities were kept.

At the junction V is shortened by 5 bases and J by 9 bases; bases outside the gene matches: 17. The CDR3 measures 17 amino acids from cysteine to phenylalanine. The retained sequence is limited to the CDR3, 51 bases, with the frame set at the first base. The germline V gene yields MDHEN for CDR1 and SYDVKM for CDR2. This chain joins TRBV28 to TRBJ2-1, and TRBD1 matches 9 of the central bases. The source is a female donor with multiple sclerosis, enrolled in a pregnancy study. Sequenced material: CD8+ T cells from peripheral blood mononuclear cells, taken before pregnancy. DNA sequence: TGTGCCAGCAGTCCCCGGGACAGGGCCAACCCACGCGGTGAGCAGTTCTTC. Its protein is CASSPRDRANPRGEQFF.